Listed below are T cell receptor beta chains from one sample, sequenced in a study of blood T cell repertoires in COVID-19. Measured with immunoSEQ multiplex PCR; TCRdb has only the in-frame clones, and not every one. The table lists under 60,000 clones, approximately 82% of them singletons. Sequenced input: peripheral blood. The receptor source for this set is a human donor in a cohort sampled during active COVID-19. The CDR3 runs from the conserved cysteine through the conserved F or W. D genes are given only for firm matches. Size tells how often a clone was seen (once, few, many) or the class of an expanded clone, and some rows leave it out.

V gene	clone size	D gene	J gene	CDR3 DNA	CDR3 protein
TRBV10-3	-	TRBD1	TRBJ2-1	TGTGCCATCAGTGAGCTGGGACAGGGAGGTAACAATGAGCAGTTCTTC	CAISELGQGGNNEQFF
TRBV3-1/TRBV3-2	few	-	TRBJ2-5	TGTGCCAGCACTTCCGCAGGGGTCGAGACCCAGTACTTC	CASTSAGVETQYF
TRBV29-1	-	-	TRBJ1-1	TGCAGCGTTGAGAGGGGGAGTGGAGCTTTCTTT	CSVERGSGAFF
TRBV6-6	once	-	TRBJ1-1	TGTGCCAGCAGTTGGAGGTCGCTTAACACTGAAGCTTTCTTT	CASSWRSLNTEAFF
TRBV4-3	-	TRBD2	TRBJ2-1	TGCGCCAGCAGCCAAGGCGGGGGGGCATACAATGAGCAGTTCTTC	CASSQGGGAYNEQFF
TRBV5-1	few	-	TRBJ2-6	TGCGCCAGCAGTGGACAGCTTACCTCTGGGGCCAACGTCCTGACTTTC	CASSGQLTSGANVLTF
TRBV6-5	-	TRBD1	TRBJ1-6	TGTGCCAGCAGTCAACAGGGGGCATCGGAGTCACCCCTCCACTTT	CASSQQGASESPLHF
TRBV3-1/TRBV3-2	-	-	TRBJ2-1	TGTGCCAGCAGCCAAAGAGCGGTGAACAATGAGCAGTTCTTC	CASSQRAVNNEQFF
TRBV27	-	TRBD2	TRBJ2-3	TGTGCCAGCAGTCTCGGACTAGCGCGCACAGATACGCAGTATTTT	CASSLGLARTDTQYF
TRBV6-1	-	TRBD1	TRBJ2-4	TGTGCCAGCAGTGGAGGGGGTACCTGGGACAGGGGTGGCAAAAACATTCAGTACTTC	CASSGGGTWDRGGKNIQYF
TRBV4-2	-	-	TRBJ2-2	TGTGCCAGCAGCCAAGATAGGCGGCAAGCGGAGAACACCGGGGAGCTGTTTTTT	CASSQDRRQAENTGELFF
TRBV7-8	-	TRBD1	TRBJ1-6	TGTGCCAGCAGCTTAGACAGGGGGAATTCACCCCTCCACTTT	CASSLDRGNSPLHF
TRBV5-1	-	TRBD2	TRBJ2-1	TGCGCCAGCAGCGTTCGAACCGGGACTAGCGGGGGGAGCTCCTACAATGAGCAGTTCTTC	CASSVRTGTSGGSSYNEQFF
TRBV19	-	-	TRBJ1-1	TGTGCCACTGATACAGGTTACACTGAAGCTTTCTTT	CATDTGYTEAFF
TRBV5-4	-	TRBD1	TRBJ2-5	TGTGCCAGCAGCCGTTCAGGACAGGCCAGGGAAGAGACCCAGTACTTC	CASSRSGQAREETQYF
TRBV6-6	-	TRBD2	TRBJ2-1	TGTGCCAGCAGTAGAGGTAGCGGGGGGGCTGTTGAGCAGTTCTTC	CASSRGSGGAVEQFF
TRBV5-1	once	TRBD1	TRBJ2-1	TGCGCCAGCAGCTTGATGACAGGGAAGTACAATGAGCAGTTCTTC	CASSLMTGKYNEQFF
TRBV19	-	-	TRBJ1-4	TGTGCCAGTACCGCCCTCCCAGGGGAAAAACTGTTTTTT	CASTALPGEKLFF
TRBV3-1/TRBV3-2	-	TRBD1	TRBJ1-3	TGTGCCAGCAGCCCTGGGACAGGCTCTGGAAACACCATATATTTT	CASSPGTGSGNTIYF
TRBV6-1	-	-	TRBJ2-5	TGTGCCAGCAGTGAAATGGCAGGCCAAGAGACCCAGTACTTC	CASSEMAGQETQYF
TRBV24-1	-	TRBD1	TRBJ2-2	TGTGCCACCAGTGGTCCTCTCCAGCGAAGGGTAGGGGGCGCGAGGACCGGGGAGCTGTTTTTT	CATSGPLQRRVGGARTGELFF
TRBV28	few	-	TRBJ1-5	TGTGCCAGCAGTAACACCGACGACAGGTCGGGACAGCCCCAGCATTTT	CASSNTDDRSGQPQHF
TRBV7-2	-	-	TRBJ2-3	TGTGCCAGCAGCTCGCGGGGGCATGGCACAGATACGCAGTATTTT	CASSSRGHGTDTQYF
TRBV4-2	-	TRBD1	TRBJ1-1	TGTGCCAGCAGCCCTGGGGGACAGGCGAACACTGAAGCTTTCTTT	CASSPGGQANTEAFF
TRBV9	-	-	TRBJ1-4	TGTGCCAGCAGCGTAGGACGGACTGGACCCAATGAAAAACTGTTTTTT	CASSVGRTGPNEKLFF
TRBV14	-	TRBD2	TRBJ2-1	TGTGCCAGCAGCTCTTCCGGGACTAGATCAAATGAGCAGTTCTTC	CASSSSGTRSNEQFF
TRBV24-1	-	-	TRBJ1-3	TGTGCCACCAGTGATTCAGGAAGAAACACCATATATTTT	CATSDSGRNTIYF
TRBV6-5	-	-	TRBJ1-5	TGTGCCAGCAGTTACCGACAGGCTGTGCAGCCCCAGCATTTT	CASSYRQAVQPQHF
TRBV7-2	-	TRBD2	TRBJ2-7	TGTGCCAGCAGCTCCGGACTAGCGGGGAACCCTCGGAACGAGCAGTACTTC	CASSSGLAGNPRNEQYF
TRBV7-9	-	-	TRBJ1-2	TGTGCCAGCAGCCACGGCGGGGGGAACCACTATGGCTACACCTTC	CASSHGGGNHYGYTF
TRBV7-8	-	-	TRBJ1-1	TGTGCCAGCAGCGCACAACAGTTTACTGAAGCTTTCTTT	CASSAQQFTEAFF
TRBV21-1	-	-	TRBJ1-2	TGTGCCAGCAGCGTAATATTTGTGTCGTACTATGGCTACACCTTC	CASSVIFVSYYGYTF
TRBV19	once	TRBD1	TRBJ1-5	TGTGCCAGTAGTATCCTATCAGGGGGACGGCAGCCCCAGCATTTT	CASSILSGGRQPQHF
TRBV18	-	TRBD1	TRBJ1-2	TGTGCCAGCTCACCTCAGGGGACAGGCGAACAAGGCTACACCTTC	CASSPQGTGEQGYTF
TRBV28	-	TRBD1	TRBJ2-5	TGTGCCGGCAACAGGGGACAAGAGACCCAGTACTTC	CAGNRGQETQYF
TRBV6-5	-	-	TRBJ2-7	TGTGCCAGCAGTTACTCGAGGAGTTTAGGCGAGCAGTACTTC	CASSYSRSLGEQYF
TRBV2	-	-	TRBJ1-5	TGTGCCAGCGCCCTTCTCCGGCAAGGGGCGATCCATCAGCCCCAGCATTTT	CASALLRQGAIHQPQHF
TRBV20-1	-	TRBD1	TRBJ1-3	TGCAGTGCTAGTCCGACAGGGGGGGTAGGAAACACCATATATTTT	CSASPTGGVGNTIYF
TRBV4-3	-	-	TRBJ2-2	TGCGCCAGCAGCCAAGAGAGGACAACCAACACCGGGGAGCTGTTTTTT	CASSQERTTNTGELFF
TRBV19	-	-	TRBJ1-1	TGTGCCAGTAGTATATCACGGCGGGGGACCACTGAAGCTTTCTTT	CASSISRRGTTEAFF
TRBV7-9	-	-	TRBJ2-3	TGTGCCAGCAGCGCTACTAAATGGTCGGGGGATACGCAGTATTTT	CASSATKWSGDTQYF
TRBV5-1	once	-	TRBJ2-5	TGCGCCAGCACGGTAACAGGCATGAGAGAGACCCAGTACTTC	CASTVTGMRETQYF
TRBV5-4	few	-	TRBJ2-6	TGTGCCAGCAGCTTACAGGGTCGTGGGGCCAACGTCCTGACTTTC	CASSLQGRGANVLTF
TRBV19	-	-	TRBJ2-1	TGTGCCAGTAGTATCTACAGCCCCAATGAGCAGTTCTTC	CASSIYSPNEQFF
TRBV29-1	-	TRBD1	TRBJ1-2	TGCAGCGTTGAAGCCCGCCGGGACAGGTTAAAGTATGGCTACACCTTC	CSVEARRDRLKYGYTF
TRBV7-9	few	TRBD1	TRBJ1-2	TGTGCCAGCAGCTCTTACGATCAGGGGGGAGCAAATGGCTACACCTTC	CASSSYDQGGANGYTF
TRBV4-1	-	-	TRBJ2-4	TGCGCCAGCAGCTCTACTCCAAGCGGGCCCGTCAAAAACATTCAGTACTTC	CASSSTPSGPVKNIQYF